The rows below give T cell receptor beta chains drawn from one sample of a study of blood T cell repertoires in COVID-19. TCRdb's table, derived via immunoSEQ multiplex PCR, lists solely in-frame clones and lacks some. In the table there are 250,000 or so clones, about 87% of which are singletons. The sequenced sample consisted of PBMCs or T cells enriched from blood (not recorded which). The origin of the receptors is a woman aged 45 to 65 who had recovered from COVID-19. The CDR3 runs from the conserved cysteine through the conserved F or W.

cdr3_aa: CASSLLASSYEQYF; v_call: TRBV7-8
cdr3_aa: CASSSLQGELFF; v_call: TRBV5-1
cdr3_aa: CAISEPLRSGRTDTQYF; v_call: TRBV10-3
cdr3_aa: CASSLEASGYRGAYEQYF; v_call: TRBV5-1
cdr3_aa: CASSIRRGGNEQFF; v_call: TRBV27
cdr3_aa: CASSFFFGVPPLDEAFF; v_call: TRBV7-8
cdr3_aa: CATSLEGRYSYEQYF; v_call: TRBV15
cdr3_aa: CASSQGTSGMEQYF; v_call: TRBV5-1
cdr3_aa: CASSTWTGSTDTQYF; v_call: TRBV7-2
cdr3_aa: CAIRTGASGTDTQYF; v_call: TRBV28
cdr3_aa: CASSDIRVSGANVLTF; v_call: TRBV28
cdr3_aa: CASSLSAGQGNTIYF; v_call: TRBV7-8
cdr3_aa: CASSIWGTPRADQPQHF; v_call: TRBV19
cdr3_aa: CAISPGQGSYEQYF; v_call: TRBV10-3
cdr3_aa: CARLSTDTQYF; v_call: TRBV28
cdr3_aa: CASSQYGTGLGNTIYF; v_call: TRBV4-3
cdr3_aa: CASSQGQNYEQYF; v_call: TRBV3-1/TRBV3-2
cdr3_aa: CASRRLAGGLGETQYF; v_call: TRBV5-1
cdr3_aa: CASSSGLAELGVESDEQFF; v_call: TRBV12-1
cdr3_aa: CASSLQGDYGYTF; v_call: TRBV18
cdr3_aa: CASSSGQRAYNEQFF; v_call: TRBV11-2
cdr3_aa: CASSSRGLAKNIQYF; v_call: TRBV28
cdr3_aa: CASTSGTGYLSYF; v_call: TRBV10-1
cdr3_aa: CATSGTSGRAGELFF; v_call: TRBV15
cdr3_aa: CASSWGQGVGPLHF; v_call: TRBV25-1
cdr3_aa: CASSWGHRDNSPLHF; v_call: TRBV5-1
cdr3_aa: CASSQSGGETQYF; v_call: TRBV3-1/TRBV3-2
cdr3_aa: CASGSGQSAFEKLFF; v_call: TRBV28
cdr3_aa: CASSSGRTIETQYF; v_call: TRBV6-2/TRBV6-3
cdr3_aa: CASSLDDGPGYGYTF; v_call: TRBV7-6
cdr3_aa: CATSAAEAGANVLTF; v_call: TRBV24-1
cdr3_aa: CSVEDQTAGGGTQYF; v_call: TRBV29-1
cdr3_aa: CASSGQVHDEQYF; v_call: TRBV2
cdr3_aa: CASSNTDGAGAFF; v_call: TRBV6-4
cdr3_aa: CASSGQGNNEQYF; v_call: TRBV18
cdr3_aa: CAYGTSGPYEQYF; v_call: TRBV30
cdr3_aa: CASSPQGRGLVGYGYTF; v_call: TRBV9
cdr3_aa: CASSQLSGSNEQFF; v_call: TRBV3-1/TRBV3-2
cdr3_aa: CASSTDPGIYGYTF; v_call: TRBV5-1
cdr3_aa: CASSGQPNSPLHF; v_call: TRBV5-1
cdr3_aa: CASRWEGRETQYF; v_call: TRBV2
cdr3_aa: CASSRGTSDSTDTQYF; v_call: TRBV7-9
cdr3_aa: CASGITGGYGYTF; v_call: TRBV6-5
cdr3_aa: CASTPGQGYEKLFF; v_call: TRBV6-1
cdr3_aa: CASSPGQGSRWNTIYF; v_call: TRBV5-1
cdr3_aa: CASSLVRSGRPRSTDTQYF; v_call: TRBV7-2